This T cell receptor beta chain was documented in a study of beta chain features in type 1 diabetes. For the study at large: Healthy donors, compared against patients, showed similar age, gender and cell yields. General study findings and limits: Sequencing from cDNA could over-represent high-TCR-expressing cells. Patients with Type 1 diabetes showed moderately but significantly shorter TCRB CDR3s in all four CD4+ subsets.

The length of the CDR3 is 16 residues. V shed 3 bases, J shed 6 bases, and the junction held 11 bases outside the gene matches. Germline V gene sequence: CDR1 LNHNV, CDR2 YYDKDF (reference sequence). Every bit of the isolated RNA underwent reverse transcription, so sequencing read expressed TCRB transcripts. The table came from immunoSEQ multiplex PCR; TCRdb's copy has only in-frame clones and leaves some out. The table has more than 100,000 clones, roughly 10% seen once. This clone was picked up a small number of times. Its antigen is currently unknown. This rearrangement joins TRBV15 to TRBJ1-5, with TRBD1 identical over 7 bases. The TCR sequence derives from a young man with type 1 diabetes. Sequencing was performed on central memory CD4+ T cells from blood. The CDR3 loop is CATSSGNRGYFQPQHF. As DNA, the CDR3 is TGTGCCACCAGCAGTGGTAACAGGGGTTATTTTCAGCCCCAGCATTTT.